The 24 T cell receptor beta chains in this list originate from one sample, sequenced in a study of blood T cells in healthy people across ages. Using a J-beta primer mix together with a sample-barcoded 5' primer, a second PCR was run for roughly 7 to 12 cycles. TCRdb reanalysed the 5' RACE reads using MiXCR and keeps one entry per CDR3 protein. The sample consists of fewer than 2,000,000 distinct CDR3 sequences, approximately 32% of them appearing once. Material: blood. These receptors all stem from a woman between 25 and 40 years old in good health.

This clonotype was counted a few times. CDR3 nucleotides: TGTGCCAGCAGTGAAGAGGGAGCCACCCCGGGTTTCTACGAGCAGTACTTC. This translates into CASSEEGATPGFYEQYF. The chain uses TRBV2 and TRBJ2-7, with D perhaps TRBD2 (5 bases). CDR3 length equals 17 residues. The V end lost 1 base, the J end lost 3 bases, and 19 bases lay between the germline ends. The V gene's germline CDR1 is SNHLY and CDR2 FYNNEI. The full variable domain, rest sourced from reference TRBV2 and TRBJ2-7, is EPEVTQTPSHQVTQMGQEVILRCVPISNHLYFYWYRQILGQKVEFLVSFYNNEISEKSEIFDDQFSVERPDGSNFTLKIRSTKLEDSAMYFCASSEEGATPGFYEQYFGPGTRLTVT.

This clonotype was seen a handful of times. The chain recombines TRBV7-9 with TRBJ2-3, with 11 bases that match TRBD2. The junction had 9 bases not matched to a gene; V was cut back by 4 bases and J by 6 bases. Germline assignment: CDR1 SEHNR and CDR2 FQNEAQ (reference sequence). The CDR3 is made up of 16 amino acids. The CDR3 reads CASSSLSGRDGDTQYF. CDR3 nucleotide sequence: TGTGCCAGCAGCTCCCTTAGCGGGAGGGATGGTGATACGCAGTATTTT.

This clonotype has a handful of counts. The chain links TRBV20-1 to TRBJ2-3; the match to TRBD2 covers 8 bases. Germline-derived CDR1 and CDR2 are DFQATT and SNEGSKA (reference sequence). This CDR3 is built from 14 residues. V was clipped by 5 bases and J by 7 bases; unmatched bases: 11. CDR3 nucleotides: TGCAGTGCTCTTAGCGGGACGAGAGGGAATACGCAGTATTTT. It specifies CSALSGTRGNTQYF.

This clonotype came up many times. This rearrangement joins TRBV4-2 to TRBJ2-6; no firm D call. V was clipped by 7 bases and J by 1 base, with 8 bases between them. CDR3 length: 14 residues. Germline V CDR1 and CDR2: LGHNA, YNFKEQ. The CDR3 nucleotides read TGTGCCAGCACCCGGAATTCTGGGGCCAACGTCCTGACTTTC. This encodes CASTRNSGANVLTF.

In this sample, this clonotype turned up a few times. The CDR3 coding sequence is TGCAGCCACACTAGCGACCGCTCCTACGAGCAGTACTTC. It translates to CSHTSDRSYEQYF. This chain connects TRBV20-1 to TRBJ2-7; 7 bases are shared with TRBD2. CDR3 length: 13 residues. The germline V gene has CDR1 DFQATT and CDR2 SNEGSKA (reference sequence).

The chain links TRBV3-1 to TRBJ1-2, with 9 bases that match TRBD1. The length of the CDR3 is 15 residues. Germline trimming cut 2 bases from V and 4 bases from J; bases unmatched to any gene: 5. Germline CDR1 and CDR2: LGHDT and YNNKEL (reference sequence). CDR3 DNA sequence: TGTGCCAGCAGCCAATGGGACAGGGAGGCCTATGGCTACACCTTC. Its translation: CASSQWDREAYGYTF.

Regarding this clonotype: Possible read error: a much larger clone is one base away. This chain uses TRBV29-1 with TRBJ2-3, with D perhaps TRBD1 or TRBD2 (5 bases each). CDR3 length equals 14 residues. Germline V gene lookup returns CDR1 SQVTM and CDR2 ANQGSEA. The CDR3 DNA follows: TGCAGCGTTGACGAGGGGCACAACACAGATGCGCAGTATTTT. It encodes CSVDEGHNTDAQYF.

This clonotype was detected only a few times. The rearrangement uses TRBV5-1 and TRBJ2-1; TRBD1 is a possible D gene (6 bases). Germline loops: CDR1 SGHRS, CDR2 YFSETQ. The CDR3 consists of 17 residues. With 3 bases removed from V and 9 bases from J, the gap between germline ends came to 25 bases. CDR3 nucleotide sequence: TGCGCCAGCAGCTCCGCGCCGACAGGCGTGGGCCTCGGTGAGCAGTTCTTC. Its protein is CASSSAPTGVGLGEQFF.

This chain joins TRBV7-6 and TRBJ2-3, with TRBD2 identical over 7 bases. The ends lost 3 bases at V and 5 bases at J; junction bases unmatched: 8. This CDR3 region has 15 residues. Germline CDR1 and CDR2: SGHVS and FNYEAQ. Written as DNA, the CDR3 is TGTGCCAGCAGCTTTTGGGCGGGAGAGAGAGATACGCAGTATTTT. Encoded protein: CASSFWAGERDTQYF.

As for this clonotype: A read error may be the cause here, since a much bigger clone is one base away. The V call is TRBV20-1, the J call TRBJ1-2, with D possibly matching TRBD1 (5 bases). CDR3 length equals 13 residues. CDR1 is DFQATT and CDR2 is SNEGSKA in the germline V gene (reference sequence). Trimming removed 6 bases at V and 8 bases at J, with 19 bases between. The CDR3 bases are TGCAGTGCCACACCCACAAGGGGCCGGGGCTACACCTTC. Amino acid sequence: CSATPTRGRGYTF.

On this clonotype itself: A clone one base away is much larger, so this may be a read error. The V gene is TRBV27, the J gene TRBJ2-7; D is perhaps TRBD1 (5 bases). This CDR3 has 14 residues. Germline CDR1 and CDR2: MNHEY and SMNVEV (reference sequence). This chain's CDR3 is CAGSPSWQGYEQYF. CDR3 bases: TGTGCCGGCAGTCCGTCGTGGCAGGGCTACGAGCAGTACTTC.

This chain joins TRBV20-1 and TRBJ2-7; 9 bases fit TRBD2. V was clipped by 0 bases and J by 3 bases; unmatched bases: 3. The germline V gene has CDR1 DFQATT and CDR2 SNEGSKA (reference sequence). The CDR3 totals 14 residues. As DNA, the CDR3 is TGCAGTGCTAGAGATCGGCGGGGGGGCTACGAGCAGTACTTC. Protein: CSARDRRGGYEQYF.

This clonotype has just a few counts. This rearrangement joins TRBV12-3 or TRBV12-4 to TRBJ2-7; perhaps D is TRBD1 or TRBD2 (6 bases each). CDR3 length: 14 residues. Trimming removed 6 bases at V and 6 bases at J, with 18 bases between. CDR3 in amino acids: CASSPLGGHSEQYF. The CDR3 bases are TGTGCCAGCAGCCCATTGGGGGGACATTCCGAGCAGTACTTC.

The V gene is TRBV4-1, the J gene TRBJ2-5; D unclear. V lost 4 bases to trimming and J lost 1 base, with 13 bases between them. Germline lookup yields CDR1 MGHRA and CDR2 YSYEKL. The CDR3 has 15 residues. CDR3 DNA sequence: TGCGCCAGCAGCCCCCGATGGCCTCTCCAAGAGACCCAGTACTTC. It translates to CASSPRWPLQETQYF.

J is TRBJ1-2 and V is TRBV9; 8 positions match TRBD1. Losses at the gene ends were 4 bases for V and 3 bases for J; bases not matched to a gene: 14. Germline V CDR1 and CDR2: SGDLS, YYNGEE. This CDR3 has 17 amino acids. CDR3 loop: CASSPGGVNLGDYGYTF. The DNA of the CDR3 is TGTGCCAGCAGCCCAGGGGGCGTGAACTTGGGCGACTATGGCTACACCTTC.

With regard to this clonotype: It is likely a read error, because the conserved phenylalanine at the end of the CDR3 is missing. This rearrangement joins TRBV20-1 to TRBJ2-1, with 8 bases that match TRBD2. Germline CDR1 is DFQATT and CDR2 is SNEGSKA (reference sequence). The CDR3 extends over 17 amino acids. V was clipped by 2 bases and J by 1 base; unmatched bases: 10. The CDR3 DNA reads as TGCAGTGCTAGATCCAAGACTAGCGCCGGATCCTACAATGAGCAGTTCTGC. Residues: CSARSKTSAGSYNEQFC.

The chain carries TRBV27 and TRBJ1-1; D is unclear. Germline V lookup: CDR1 MNHEY, CDR2 SMNVEV (reference sequence). The CDR3 is 15 residues long. V was shortened by 3 bases and J by 0 bases, with 11 bases between the two germline ends. The CDR3 coding sequence is TGTGCCAGCAGTTTGGTCACGTCCATGAACACTGAAGCTTTCTTT. It translates to CASSLVTSMNTEAFF.

V and J are TRBV6-1 and TRBJ2-5; 11 positions agree with TRBD2. Trimming took 4 bases from V and 2 from J; bases not matched to a gene: 6. The CDR3 covers 16 residues. CDR1 and CDR2 (germline): MNHNS, SASEGT. CDR3 amino acids: CASSVLAGGPQETQYF. The CDR3 DNA follows: TGTGCCAGCAGTGTCTTAGCGGGAGGGCCTCAAGAGACCCAGTACTTC.

The J gene is TRBJ1-1, the V gene TRBV7-9, with D perhaps TRBD1 (6 bases). There are 14 residues in the CDR3. Trimming left V 5 bases short and J 3 bases short, with 13 bases between. Germline V CDR1 and CDR2: SEHNR, FQNEAQ (reference sequence). In DNA form, the CDR3 reads TGTGCCAGCAGCCCGTGGCCAGGGGACACTGAAGCTTTCTTT. This codes for CASSPWPGDTEAFF.

The genes are TRBV3-1 and TRBJ2-7; no clear D. Germline V gives CDR1 LGHDT, CDR2 YNNKEL (reference sequence). With 2 bases removed from V and 4 bases from J, the gap between germline ends came to 12 bases. CDR3 length equals 14 residues. The CDR3 here is CASSQLAMGYEQYF. CDR3 nucleotides: TGTGCCAGCAGCCAATTAGCTATGGGTTACGAGCAGTACTTC.

A few counts support this clonotype. CDR3: CASSQGTTGVRDEQYF. In DNA form, the CDR3 reads TGCGCCAGCAGCCAAGGTACGACAGGGGTAAGGGACGAGCAGTACTTC. The chain joins TRBV4-1 to TRBJ2-7; 8 positions agree with TRBD1. Germline lookup yields CDR1 MGHRA and CDR2 YSYEKL. Trimming removed 1 base from V and 5 bases from J; junction bases left unmatched: 10. The CDR3 spans 16 residues.

The table lists this clonotype with a few counts. This chain uses TRBV9 with TRBJ2-5, with no clear D. In germline, CDR1 is SGDLS, CDR2 YYNGEE. The V and J ends lost 0 bases and 7 bases respectively, with 10 bases between them. The CDR3 contains 13 residues. The CDR3 here is CASSVDGRRTQYF. CDR3 in DNA: TGTGCCAGCAGCGTAGATGGGCGCCGGACCCAGTACTTC.

This chain joins TRBV2 and TRBJ2-1; D may be TRBD2 (7 bases). Germline CDR1 and CDR2: SNHLY and FYNNEI. CDR3 length: 16 residues. Trimming shortened V by 0 bases and J by 4 bases, and 13 bases separated the two germline ends. CDR3 sequence reads: CASSEAAGAVYNEQFF. Here the CDR3 DNA reads TGTGCCAGCAGTGAAGCGGCGGGGGCCGTTTACAATGAGCAGTTCTTC.

Remarks on this clonotype: At one end, the junction sequence differs from germline, possibly due to a read error. The chain uses TRBV5-1 and TRBJ2-5; 9 bases are shared with TRBD1. There are 15 residues in the CDR3. Germline-derived CDR1 and CDR2 are SGHRS and YFSETQ. As DNA, the CDR3 is TGCGTCAGCAGCCTACAAGGGACAGGGCAAGAGACCCAGTACTTC. Translation gives CVSSLQGTGQETQYF.